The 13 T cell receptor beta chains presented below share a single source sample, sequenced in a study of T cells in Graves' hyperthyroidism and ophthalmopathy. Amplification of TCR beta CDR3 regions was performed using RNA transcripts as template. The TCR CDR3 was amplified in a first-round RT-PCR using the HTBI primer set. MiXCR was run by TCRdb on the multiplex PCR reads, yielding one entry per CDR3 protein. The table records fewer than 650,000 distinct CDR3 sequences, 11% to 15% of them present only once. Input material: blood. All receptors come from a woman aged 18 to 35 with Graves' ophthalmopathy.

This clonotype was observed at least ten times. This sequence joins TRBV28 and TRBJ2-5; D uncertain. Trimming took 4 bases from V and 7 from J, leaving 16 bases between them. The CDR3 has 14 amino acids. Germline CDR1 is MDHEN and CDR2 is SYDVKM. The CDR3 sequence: CASSSRGTSGTQYF. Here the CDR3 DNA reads TGTGCCAGCAGTTCCCGCGGCACCTCGGGGACCCAGTACTTC.

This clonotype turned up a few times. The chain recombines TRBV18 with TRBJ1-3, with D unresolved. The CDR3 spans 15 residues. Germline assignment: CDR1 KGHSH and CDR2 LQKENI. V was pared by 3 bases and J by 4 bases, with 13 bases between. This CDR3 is CASSPSDLKGNTIYF. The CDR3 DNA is TGTGCCAGCTCACCCTCCGATTTGAAAGGAAACACCATATATTTT.

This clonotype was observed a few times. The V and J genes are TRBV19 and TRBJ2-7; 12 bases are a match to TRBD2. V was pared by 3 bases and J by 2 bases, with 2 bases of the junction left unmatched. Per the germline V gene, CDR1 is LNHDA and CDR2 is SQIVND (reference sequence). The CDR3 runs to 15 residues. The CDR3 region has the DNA TGTGCCAGTAGTATGGCTAGCGGGAGGGCCTACGAGCAGTACTTC. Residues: CASSMASGRAYEQYF.

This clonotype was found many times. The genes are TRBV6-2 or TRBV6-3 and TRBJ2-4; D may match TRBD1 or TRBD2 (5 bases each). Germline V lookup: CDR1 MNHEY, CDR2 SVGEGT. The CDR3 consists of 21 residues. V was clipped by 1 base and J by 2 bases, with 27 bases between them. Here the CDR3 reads CASSYLRGSLKWLHTKNIQYF. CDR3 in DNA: TGTGCCAGCAGTTACTTGAGGGGTAGCTTGAAATGGCTACATACCAAAAACATTCAGTACTTC.

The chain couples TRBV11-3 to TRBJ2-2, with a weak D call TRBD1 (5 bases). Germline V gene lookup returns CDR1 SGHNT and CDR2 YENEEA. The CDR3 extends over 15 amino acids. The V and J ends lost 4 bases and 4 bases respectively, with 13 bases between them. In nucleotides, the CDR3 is TGTGCCAGCAGCTCGGAGACAGTACCCACCGGGGAGCTGTTTTTT. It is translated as CASSSETVPTGELFF.

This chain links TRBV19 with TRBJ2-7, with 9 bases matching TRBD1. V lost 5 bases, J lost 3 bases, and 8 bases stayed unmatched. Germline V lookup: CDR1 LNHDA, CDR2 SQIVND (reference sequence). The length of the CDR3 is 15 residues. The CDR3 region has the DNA TGTGCCAGTAGTCCCCGGACAGGGGTCTTCTACGAGCAGTACTTC. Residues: CASSPRTGVFYEQYF.

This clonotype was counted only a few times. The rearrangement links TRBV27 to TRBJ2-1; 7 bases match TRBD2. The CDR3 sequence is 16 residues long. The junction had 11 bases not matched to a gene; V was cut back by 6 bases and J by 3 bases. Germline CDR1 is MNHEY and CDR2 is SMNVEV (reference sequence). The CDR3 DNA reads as TGTGCCAGCAGCCCGATATCTAGCGGAGGCTACAATGAGCAGTTCTTC. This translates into CASSPISSGGYNEQFF.

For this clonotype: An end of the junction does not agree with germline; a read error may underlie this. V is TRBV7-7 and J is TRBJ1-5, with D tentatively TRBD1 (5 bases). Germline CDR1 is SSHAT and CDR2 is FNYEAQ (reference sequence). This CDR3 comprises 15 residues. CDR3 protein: CASSLMGTGNQPQHF. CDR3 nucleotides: TGTGCTAGCAGCTTGATGGGGACGGGCAATCAGCCCCAGCATTTT. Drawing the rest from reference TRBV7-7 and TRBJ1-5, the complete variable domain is GAGVSQSPRYKVTKRGQDVTLRCDPISSHATLYWYQQALGQGPEFLTYFNYEAQPDKSGLPSDRFSAERPEGSISTLTIQRTEQRDSAMYRCASSLMGTGNQPQHFGDGTRLSIL.

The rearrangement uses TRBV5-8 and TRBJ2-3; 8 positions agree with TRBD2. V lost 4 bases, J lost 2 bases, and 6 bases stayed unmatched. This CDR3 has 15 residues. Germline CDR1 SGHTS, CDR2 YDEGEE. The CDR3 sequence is CASSPRGGITDTQYF. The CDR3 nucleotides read TGTGCCAGCAGCCCACGGGGGGGAATCACAGATACGCAGTATTTT.

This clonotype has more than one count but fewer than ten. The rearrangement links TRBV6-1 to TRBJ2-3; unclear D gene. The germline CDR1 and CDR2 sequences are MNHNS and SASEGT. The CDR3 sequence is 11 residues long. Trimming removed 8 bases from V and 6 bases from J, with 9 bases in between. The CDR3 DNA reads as TGTGCCAGCCGGAGTGGGGATACGCAGTATTTT. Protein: CASRSGDTQYF.

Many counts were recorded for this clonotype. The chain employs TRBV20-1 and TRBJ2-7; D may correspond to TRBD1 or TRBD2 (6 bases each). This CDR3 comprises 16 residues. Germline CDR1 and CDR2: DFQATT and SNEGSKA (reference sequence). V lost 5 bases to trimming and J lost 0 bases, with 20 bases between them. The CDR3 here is CSARGPPGRLSYEQYF. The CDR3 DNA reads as TGCAGTGCTCGGGGGCCTCCGGGACGGCTCTCCTACGAGCAGTACTTC.

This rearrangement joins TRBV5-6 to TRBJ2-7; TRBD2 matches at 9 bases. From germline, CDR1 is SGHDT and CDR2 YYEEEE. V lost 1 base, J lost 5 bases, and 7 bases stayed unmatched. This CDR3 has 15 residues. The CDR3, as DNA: TGTGCCAGCAGCTTGCCCCCGGGACTAGCCCACGAGCAGTACTTC. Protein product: CASSLPPGLAHEQYF.

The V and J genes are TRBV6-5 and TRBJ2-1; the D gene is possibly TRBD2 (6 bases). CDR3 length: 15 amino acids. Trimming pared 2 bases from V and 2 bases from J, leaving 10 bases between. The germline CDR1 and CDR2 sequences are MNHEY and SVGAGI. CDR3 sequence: CASSYVGSAYNEQFF. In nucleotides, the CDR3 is TGTGCCAGCAGTTACGTCGGGAGCGCCTACAATGAGCAGTTCTTC.